The 20 T cell receptor beta chains below were found in one sample sequenced in a study of T cell changes during pregnancy in multiple sclerosis. Measured with immunoSEQ multiplex PCR; TCRdb has only the in-frame clones, and not every one. The sample has around 95,000 clones, 92% seen once. This specimen consisted of peripheral blood, obtained after pregnancy. The source of these receptors is a female donor in good health, enrolled as a control in a pregnancy study.

V usage is TRBV7-9 and J usage is TRBJ2-7; TRBD2 is a possible D gene (6 bases). Germline V gene data show CDR1 as SEHNR and CDR2 as FQNEAQ (reference sequence). V was shortened by 5 bases and J by 5 bases, with 19 bases between the two germline ends. CDR3 length: 15 residues. CDR3 DNA sequence: TGTGCCAGCAGCCTTGGGACTTTAGTCGGAGACGAGCAGTACTTC. It encodes CASSLGTLVGDEQYF.

The table lists this clone with a few counts. This chain connects TRBV7-9 to TRBJ1-1; no clear D gene. From germline, CDR1 is SEHNR and CDR2 FQNEAQ (reference sequence). The CDR3 is 13 amino acids. V was trimmed by 5 bases and J by 11 bases, leaving 18 bases between them. CDR3 residues: CASSPPGMGEAFF. CDR3 DNA sequence: TGTGCCAGCAGCCCCCCCGGGATGGGTGAGGCTTTCTTT.

The chain uses TRBV7-2 and TRBJ2-7; D remains ambiguous. V was cut by 2 bases and J by 4 bases, with 6 bases left in between. The CDR3 is 12 amino acids. CDR1 is SGHTA, CDR2 FQGNSA, per germline. The CDR3 DNA reads as TGTGCCAGCAGCTTATCGGGTTACGAGCAGTACTTC. Protein product: CASSLSGYEQYF.

J is TRBJ1-2 and V is TRBV14; 9 nucleotides match TRBD1. Germline V CDR1 and CDR2: SGHDN, FVKESK. The CDR3 contains 13 residues. The V and J ends lost 4 bases and 4 bases, in that order; junction bases with no gene match: 1. CDR3 residues: CASSPTGGYGYTF. The CDR3 bases are TGTGCCAGCAGCCCGACAGGGGGCTATGGCTACACCTTC.

The chain joins TRBV7-3 to TRBJ2-3; D might be TRBD1 (5 bases). The CDR3 loop spans 16 amino acids. Trimming left V 5 bases short and J 0 bases short, with 15 bases between. CDR1 SGHTA and CDR2 FQGTGA come from the germline V gene. The CDR3 here is CASSLLGQTSTDTQYF. Written as DNA, the CDR3 is TGTGCCAGCAGCCTCCTGGGGCAGACTAGCACAGATACGCAGTATTTT.

The chain joins TRBV14 to TRBJ2-1; D is ambiguous. The CDR3 consists of 13 residues. V dropped 0 bases and J dropped 4 bases, with 4 bases sitting between them. Germline V lookup: CDR1 SGHDN, CDR2 FVKESK. The CDR3 here is CASSQDLYNEQFF. The CDR3 region has the DNA TGTGCCAGCAGCCAAGATCTGTACAATGAGCAGTTCTTC.

This clone has a single count. V usage is TRBV29-1 and J usage is TRBJ2-1; TRBD2 agrees at 13 bases. Per the germline V gene, CDR1 is SQVTM and CDR2 is ANQGSEA. The CDR3 sequence is 16 residues long. The V gene end was trimmed by 4 bases and the J gene end by 2 bases; junction bases not matched to a gene: 5. The DNA for the CDR3 is TGCAGCGTTGCTACTAGCGGGAGGGCCACCTACAATGAGCAGTTCTTC. Amino acid sequence: CSVATSGRATYNEQFF.

The rearrangement uses TRBV5-1 and TRBJ2-5; 7 nucleotides match TRBD1. CDR1 is SGHRS, CDR2 YFSETQ, per germline. CDR3 length: 16 amino acids. Unmatched junction bases numbered 14, after V lost 4 bases and J lost 5 bases. The CDR3 is CASSLAGGLVGETQYF. CDR3 sequence (DNA): TGCGCCAGCAGCCTAGCAGGGGGTCTGGTGGGGGAGACCCAGTACTTC.

The chain recombines TRBV4-1 with TRBJ1-2; 12 nucleotides match TRBD1. CDR1 MGHRA and CDR2 YSYEKL come from the germline V gene. The CDR3 contains 17 residues. Trimming cost V 3 bases and J 8 bases; bases outside gene matches: 13. This chain's CDR3 is CASSHPTQPGQGAGYTF. The CDR3 DNA reads as TGCGCCAGCAGCCATCCCACCCAACCGGGACAGGGGGCGGGCTACACCTTC.

The rearrangement joins TRBV9 to TRBJ2-2, with TRBD1 matching 10 bases. The germline V gene has CDR1 SGDLS and CDR2 YYNGEE. The CDR3 extends over 15 amino acids. V was pared by 3 bases and J by 3 bases, with 2 bases of the junction left unmatched. Here the CDR3 reads CASSGQGADTGELFF. CDR3 DNA: TGTGCCAGCAGCGGACAGGGGGCGGACACCGGGGAGCTGTTTTTT.

The chain combines TRBV6-5 with TRBJ1-2, with D possibly being TRBD1 (5 bases). Germline CDR1 is MNHEY and CDR2 is SVGAGI. Trimming pared 2 bases from V and 6 bases from J, leaving 16 bases between. The CDR3 extends over 15 amino acids. The CDR3 loop is CASSYREAGRDGYTF. DNA of the CDR3: TGTGCCAGCAGTTACCGCGAGGCGGGACGAGATGGCTACACCTTC.

This rearrangement joins TRBV7-3 to TRBJ2-1; TRBD2 agrees at 8 bases. The CDR3 is made up of 13 amino acids. V gave up 2 bases and J gave up 7 bases; unmatched junction bases: 1. Germline V lookup: CDR1 SGHTA, CDR2 FQGTGA. The CDR3 DNA follows: TGTGCCAGCAGCTTATCGGGGGGGAATGAGCAGTTCTTC. It specifies CASSLSGGNEQFF.

The chain joins TRBV4-2 to TRBJ1-1, with D uncertain. Germline V gene sequence: CDR1 LGHNA, CDR2 YNFKEQ. The V gene lost 0 bases and the J gene lost 10 bases, with 12 bases spanning the gap. CDR3 length: 13 amino acids. Here the CDR3 DNA reads TGTGCCAGCAGCCAAGATTTCGGGATAGCAGCTTTCTTT. Protein sequence: CASSQDFGIAAFF.

The chain recombines TRBV19 with TRBJ1-1, with 9 bases that match TRBD1. The germline CDR1 and CDR2 sequences are LNHDA and SQIVND (reference sequence). After removal of 6 bases from V and 10 bases from J, the junction contained 15 bases not matched to a gene. CDR3 length: 15 residues. CDR3 nucleotides: TGTGCCAGTAGATACGATACAACAGGGGGCTCAGGAGCTTTCTTT. Its protein is CASRYDTTGGSGAFF.

This sequence joins TRBV5-1 and TRBJ1-4; 8 nucleotides match TRBD1. Trimming cost V 0 bases and J 7 bases; bases outside gene matches: 8. The germline V gene has CDR1 SGHRS and CDR2 YFSETQ. The CDR3 has 16 amino acids. For the CDR3, the DNA is TGCGCCAGCAGCTTGGGGCCAGGGGGCTCTGGTGAAAAACTGTTTTTT. Amino acids: CASSLGPGGSGEKLFF.

The V gene is TRBV7-6, the J gene TRBJ1-1; TRBD1 is a possible D gene (6 bases). CDR3 length: 14 residues. The germline V gene has CDR1 SGHVS and CDR2 FNYEAQ. The germline V and J ends were trimmed by 1 base and 7 bases, with 13 bases remaining between them. In DNA, the CDR3 is TGTGCCAGCAGCTTAGAGCCCTCAGGGGTTGAAGCTTTCTTT. Amino acid sequence: CASSLEPSGVEAFF.

This chain uses TRBV27 with TRBJ1-1, with TRBD1 matching over 8 bases. The junction had 14 bases not matched to a gene; V was cut back by 4 bases and J by 7 bases. Germline V gene data show CDR1 as MNHEY and CDR2 as SMNVEV (reference sequence). CDR3 length: 16 residues. This CDR3 reads CASSSQTGGWSNEAFF. CDR3 DNA sequence: TGTGCCAGCAGTTCCCAAACAGGGGGGTGGAGTAATGAAGCTTTCTTT.

In this sample, this clone turned up a few times. The V gene is TRBV6-6, the J gene TRBJ2-7; D might be TRBD1 (6 bases). Germline CDR1 MNHNY, CDR2 SVGAGI (reference sequence). The CDR3 is made up of 13 amino acids. Trimming took 6 bases from V and 5 from J, leaving 14 bases between them. CDR3 sequence reads: CASRTGSRDEQYF. The DNA of the CDR3 is TGTGCCAGCAGGACAGGCTCGCGGGACGAGCAGTACTTC.

There are a few counts of this clone. The chain recombines TRBV14 with TRBJ2-1; no firm D call. Germline V gene lookup returns CDR1 SGHDN and CDR2 FVKESK. The CDR3 extends over 13 amino acids. V was clipped by 1 base and J by 9 bases, with 10 bases between them. CDR3 in amino acids: CASSQGFRFEQFF. Here the CDR3 DNA reads TGTGCCAGCAGCCAAGGCTTCAGGTTTGAGCAGTTCTTC.

The chain couples TRBV6-5 to TRBJ2-7; TRBD2 might be the D (5 bases). Germline V lookup: CDR1 MNHEY, CDR2 SVGAGI. V shed 3 bases and J shed 5 bases, with 11 bases lying between them. This CDR3 spans 13 amino acids. The CDR3 loop reads CASSYGGLDEQYF. The CDR3 nucleotides read TGTGCCAGCAGTTATGGAGGTCTGGACGAGCAGTACTTC.